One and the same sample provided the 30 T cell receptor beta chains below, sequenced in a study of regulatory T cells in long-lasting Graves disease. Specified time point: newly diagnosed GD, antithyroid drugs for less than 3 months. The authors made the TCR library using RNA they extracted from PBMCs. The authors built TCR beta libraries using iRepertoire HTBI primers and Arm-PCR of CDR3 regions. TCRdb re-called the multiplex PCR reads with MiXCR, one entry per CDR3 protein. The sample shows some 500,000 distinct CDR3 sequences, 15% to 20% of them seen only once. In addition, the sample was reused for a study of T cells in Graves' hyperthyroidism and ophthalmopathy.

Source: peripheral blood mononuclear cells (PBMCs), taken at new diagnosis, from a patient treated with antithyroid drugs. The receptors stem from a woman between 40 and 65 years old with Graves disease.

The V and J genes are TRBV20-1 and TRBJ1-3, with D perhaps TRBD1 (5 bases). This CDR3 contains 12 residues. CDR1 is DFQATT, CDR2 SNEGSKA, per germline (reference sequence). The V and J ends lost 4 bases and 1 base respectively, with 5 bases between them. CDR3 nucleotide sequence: TGCAGTGCTACAGGGTCTGGAAACACCATATATTTT. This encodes CSATGSGNTIYF.

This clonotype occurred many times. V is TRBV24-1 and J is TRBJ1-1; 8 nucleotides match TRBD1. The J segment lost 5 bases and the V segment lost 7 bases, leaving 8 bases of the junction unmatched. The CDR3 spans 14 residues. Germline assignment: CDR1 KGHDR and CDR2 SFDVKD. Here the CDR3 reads CATRPGGRDTEAFF. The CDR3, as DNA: TGTGCCACCAGGCCAGGGGGCAGGGATACTGAAGCTTTCTTT.

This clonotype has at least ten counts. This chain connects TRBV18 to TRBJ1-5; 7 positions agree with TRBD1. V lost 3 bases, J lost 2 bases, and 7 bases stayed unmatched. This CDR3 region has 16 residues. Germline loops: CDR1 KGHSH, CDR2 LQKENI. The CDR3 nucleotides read TGTGCCAGCTCACCGGGACAGACCGCTGGCAATCAGCCCCAGCATTTT. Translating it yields CASSPGQTAGNQPQHF.

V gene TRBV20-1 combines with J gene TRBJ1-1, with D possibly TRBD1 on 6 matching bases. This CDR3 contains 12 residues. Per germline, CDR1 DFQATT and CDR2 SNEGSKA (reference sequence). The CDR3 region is CSVGGSGFGAFF. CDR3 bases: TGCAGCGTCGGGGGCTCAGGTTTCGGAGCTTTCTTT.

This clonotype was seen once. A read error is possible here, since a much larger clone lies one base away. The CDR3 DNA sequence: TGTGCCAGCAGTTTATCTAGGGTGGTGATCAATGAGCAGTACTTC. Translation: CASSLSRVVINEQYF. The V and J genes are TRBV12-3 or TRBV12-4 and TRBJ2-7; no clear D. This CDR3 comprises 15 residues. Trimming pared 2 bases from V and 7 bases from J, leaving 18 bases between.

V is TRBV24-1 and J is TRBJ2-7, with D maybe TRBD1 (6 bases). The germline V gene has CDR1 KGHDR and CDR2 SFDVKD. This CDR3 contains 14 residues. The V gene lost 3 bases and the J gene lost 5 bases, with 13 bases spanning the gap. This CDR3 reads CATSDAGVRNEQYF. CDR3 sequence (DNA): TGTGCCACCAGTGATGCAGGGGTTCGCAACGAGCAGTACTTC.

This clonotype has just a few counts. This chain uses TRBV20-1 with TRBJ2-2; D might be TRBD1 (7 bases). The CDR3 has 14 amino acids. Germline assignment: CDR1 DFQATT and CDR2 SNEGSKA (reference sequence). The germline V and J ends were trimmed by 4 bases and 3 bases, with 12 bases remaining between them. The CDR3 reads CSATRGVDTGELFF. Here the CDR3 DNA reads TGCAGTGCTACCAGGGGGGTGGACACCGGGGAGCTGTTTTTT.

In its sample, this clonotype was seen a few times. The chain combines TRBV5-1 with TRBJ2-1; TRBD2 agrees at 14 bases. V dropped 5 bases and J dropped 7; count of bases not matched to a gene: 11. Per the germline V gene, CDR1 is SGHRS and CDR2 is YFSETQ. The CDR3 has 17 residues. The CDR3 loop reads CASRGLAGALPMNEQFF. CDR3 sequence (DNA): TGCGCCAGCAGGGGACTAGCGGGGGCCCTACCCATGAATGAGCAGTTCTTC. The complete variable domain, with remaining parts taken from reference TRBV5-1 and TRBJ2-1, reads KAGVTQTPRYLIKTRGQQVTLSCSPISGHRSVSWYQQTPGQGLQFLFEYFSETQRNKGNFPGRFSGRQFSNSRSEMNVSTLELGDSALYLCASRGLAGALPMNEQFFGPGTRLTVL.

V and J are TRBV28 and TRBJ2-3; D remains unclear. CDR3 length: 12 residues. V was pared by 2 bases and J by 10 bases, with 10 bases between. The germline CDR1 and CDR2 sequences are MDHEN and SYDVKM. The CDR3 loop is CASSLRALAQYF. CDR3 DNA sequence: TGTGCCAGCAGTTTACGAGCGTTGGCGCAGTATTTT.

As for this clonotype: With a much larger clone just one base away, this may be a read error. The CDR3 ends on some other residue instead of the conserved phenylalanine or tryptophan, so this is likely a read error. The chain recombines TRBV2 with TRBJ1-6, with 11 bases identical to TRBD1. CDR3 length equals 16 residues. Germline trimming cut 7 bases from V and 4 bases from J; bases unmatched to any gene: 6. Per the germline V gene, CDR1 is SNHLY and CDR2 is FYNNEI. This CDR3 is CASISGQGGYNSPLHL. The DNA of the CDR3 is TGTGCCAGCATCTCGGGACAGGGGGGATATAATTCACCCCTCCACCTT.

DNA for the CDR3: TGTGCCAGCAGCTTAGGCCCCGGAGGGGGCTGGATTTGGGGCTACACCTTC. Encoded protein: CASSLGPGGGWIWGYTF. The rearrangement joins TRBV7-2 to TRBJ1-2; 7 bases agree with TRBD1. J was trimmed by 8 bases and V by 1 base; bases with no gene match: 16. The CDR3 loop spans 17 amino acids. In germline, CDR1 is SGHTA, CDR2 FQGNSA.

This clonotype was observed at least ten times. The CDR3 nucleotides read TGTGCCAGCAGGGGAGCGGGGGCAGGTTACGAGCAGTACTTC. This encodes CASRGAGAGYEQYF. J is TRBJ2-7 and V is TRBV11-2, with TRBD2 identical over 8 bases. Germline CDR1 reads SGHAT; CDR2 reads FQNNGV. Germline trimming cut 6 bases from V and 4 bases from J; bases unmatched to any gene: 8. The CDR3 totals 14 residues.

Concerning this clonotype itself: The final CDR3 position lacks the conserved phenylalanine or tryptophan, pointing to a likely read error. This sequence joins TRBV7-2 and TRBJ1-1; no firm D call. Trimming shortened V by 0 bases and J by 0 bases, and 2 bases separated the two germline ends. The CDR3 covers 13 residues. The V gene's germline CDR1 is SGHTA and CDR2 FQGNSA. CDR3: CASSLALNTEAFL. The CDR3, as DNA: TGTGCCAGCAGCTTAGCTTTGAACACTGAAGCTTTCCTT.

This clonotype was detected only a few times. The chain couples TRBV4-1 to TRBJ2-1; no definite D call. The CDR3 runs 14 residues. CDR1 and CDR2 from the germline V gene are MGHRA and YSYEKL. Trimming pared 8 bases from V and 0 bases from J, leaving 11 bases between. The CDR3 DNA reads TGCGCCAGCCGCAACCTTAGCTCCTACAATGAGCAGTTCTTC. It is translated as CASRNLSSYNEQFF.

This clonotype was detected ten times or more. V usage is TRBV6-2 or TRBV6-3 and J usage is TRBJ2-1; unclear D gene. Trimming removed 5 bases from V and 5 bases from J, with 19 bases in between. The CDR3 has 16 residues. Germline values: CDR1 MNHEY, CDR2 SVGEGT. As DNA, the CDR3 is TGTGCCAGCAGTCAGTCTCCCAATCCTTTGGACAATGAGCAGTTCTTC. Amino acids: CASSQSPNPLDNEQFF.

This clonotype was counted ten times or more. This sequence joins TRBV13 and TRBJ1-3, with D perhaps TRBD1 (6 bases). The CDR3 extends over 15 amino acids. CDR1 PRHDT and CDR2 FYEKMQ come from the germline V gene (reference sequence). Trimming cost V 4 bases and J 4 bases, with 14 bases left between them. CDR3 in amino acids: CASSSQITGGNTIYF. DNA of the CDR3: TGTGCCAGCAGCTCGCAGATCACAGGGGGAAACACCATATATTTT.

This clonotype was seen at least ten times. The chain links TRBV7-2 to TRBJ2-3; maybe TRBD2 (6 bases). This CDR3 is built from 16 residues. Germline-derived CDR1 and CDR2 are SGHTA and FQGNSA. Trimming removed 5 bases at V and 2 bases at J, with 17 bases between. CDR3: CASSAQPGLPTDTQYF. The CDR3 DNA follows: TGTGCCAGCAGCGCACAGCCGGGACTGCCCACAGATACGCAGTATTTT.

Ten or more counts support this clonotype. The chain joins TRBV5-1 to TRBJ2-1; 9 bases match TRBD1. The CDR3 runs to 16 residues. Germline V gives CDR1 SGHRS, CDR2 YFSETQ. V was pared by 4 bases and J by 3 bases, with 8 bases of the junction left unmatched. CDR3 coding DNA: TGCGCCAGCAGCGAAAAGACAGGGGGAAACTACAATGAGCAGTTCTTC. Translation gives CASSEKTGGNYNEQFF.

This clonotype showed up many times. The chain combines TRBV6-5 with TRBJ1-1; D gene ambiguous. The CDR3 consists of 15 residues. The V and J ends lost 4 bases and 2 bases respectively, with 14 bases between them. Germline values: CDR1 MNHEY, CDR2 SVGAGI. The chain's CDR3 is CASSFGLEANTEAFF. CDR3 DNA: TGTGCCAGCAGTTTTGGGTTGGAGGCCAACACTGAAGCTTTCTTT.

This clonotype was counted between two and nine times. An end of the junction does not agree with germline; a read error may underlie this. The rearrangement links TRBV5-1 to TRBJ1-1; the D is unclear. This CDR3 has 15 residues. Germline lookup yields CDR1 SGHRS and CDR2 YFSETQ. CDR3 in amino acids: CASSLEGVGNTEASF. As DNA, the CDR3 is TGCGCCAGCAGCTTGGAGGGAGTGGGCAACACTGAAGCTTCCTTT.

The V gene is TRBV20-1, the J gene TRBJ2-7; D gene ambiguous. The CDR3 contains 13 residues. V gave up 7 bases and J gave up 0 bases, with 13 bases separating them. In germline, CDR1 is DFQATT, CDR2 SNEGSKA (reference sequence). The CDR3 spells CSVRRPNSYEQYF. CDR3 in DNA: TGCAGTGTCAGGCGGCCTAACTCCTACGAGCAGTACTTC.

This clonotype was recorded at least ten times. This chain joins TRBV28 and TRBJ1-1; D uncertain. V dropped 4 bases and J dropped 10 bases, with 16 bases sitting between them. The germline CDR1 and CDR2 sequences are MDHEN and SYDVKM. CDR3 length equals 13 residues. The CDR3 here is CASSWSTFAGAFF. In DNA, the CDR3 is TGTGCCAGCAGTTGGTCGACGTTTGCTGGAGCTTTCTTT.

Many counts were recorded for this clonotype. CDR3 loop: CASSIDRGRVANEQFF. Written as DNA, the CDR3 is TGTGCCAGTAGTATAGATCGAGGCAGGGTGGCAAATGAGCAGTTCTTC. This chain uses TRBV19 with TRBJ2-1; maybe TRBD1 (5 bases). CDR1 and CDR2 from the germline V gene are LNHDA and SQIVND (reference sequence). This CDR3 comprises 16 residues. V shed 0 bases and J shed 7 bases, with 16 bases lying between them.

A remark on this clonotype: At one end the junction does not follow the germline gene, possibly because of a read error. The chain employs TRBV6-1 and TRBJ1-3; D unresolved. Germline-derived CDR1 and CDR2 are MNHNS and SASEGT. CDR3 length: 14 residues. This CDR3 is CASSPTHSGNTVYF. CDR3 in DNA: TGTGCCAGCAGTCCGACTCACTCTGGAAACACCGTATATTTT.

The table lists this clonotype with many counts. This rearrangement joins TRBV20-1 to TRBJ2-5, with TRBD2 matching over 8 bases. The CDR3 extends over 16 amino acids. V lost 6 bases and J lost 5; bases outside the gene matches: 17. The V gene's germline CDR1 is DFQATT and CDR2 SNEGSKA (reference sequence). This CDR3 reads CSAYPSSAGAGETQYF. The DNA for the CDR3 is TGCAGTGCCTACCCATCCTCAGCGGGGGCGGGTGAGACCCAGTACTTC.

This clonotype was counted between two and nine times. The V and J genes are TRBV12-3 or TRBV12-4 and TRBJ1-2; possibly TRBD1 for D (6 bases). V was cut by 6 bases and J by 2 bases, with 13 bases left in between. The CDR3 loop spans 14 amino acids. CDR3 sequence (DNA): TGTGCCAGCAGGCCACCGACAGGAAACTATGGCTACACCTTC. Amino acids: CASRPPTGNYGYTF.

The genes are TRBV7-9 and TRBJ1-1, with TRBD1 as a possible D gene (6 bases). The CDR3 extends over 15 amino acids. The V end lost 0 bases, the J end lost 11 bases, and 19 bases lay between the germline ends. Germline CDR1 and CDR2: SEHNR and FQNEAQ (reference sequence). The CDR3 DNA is TGTGCCAGCAGCTTAGCGCTGGGGGCAGGGAGTGGGGCTTTCTTT. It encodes CASSLALGAGSGAFF.

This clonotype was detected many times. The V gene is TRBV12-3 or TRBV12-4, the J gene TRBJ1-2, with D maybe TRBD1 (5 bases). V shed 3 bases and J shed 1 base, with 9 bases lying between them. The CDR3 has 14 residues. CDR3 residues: CASSLSGGNYGYTF. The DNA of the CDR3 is TGTGCCAGCAGTTTGTCGGGGGGTAACTATGGCTACACCTTC.

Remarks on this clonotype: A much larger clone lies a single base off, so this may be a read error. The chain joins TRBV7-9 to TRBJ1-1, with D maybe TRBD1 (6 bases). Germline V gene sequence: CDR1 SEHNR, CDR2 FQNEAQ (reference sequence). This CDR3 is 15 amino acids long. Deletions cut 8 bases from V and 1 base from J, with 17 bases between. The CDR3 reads CASGPQGLGNTEAFF. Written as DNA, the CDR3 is TGTGCCAGCGGCCCACAGGGTCTGGGGAACACTGAAGCTTTCTTT.

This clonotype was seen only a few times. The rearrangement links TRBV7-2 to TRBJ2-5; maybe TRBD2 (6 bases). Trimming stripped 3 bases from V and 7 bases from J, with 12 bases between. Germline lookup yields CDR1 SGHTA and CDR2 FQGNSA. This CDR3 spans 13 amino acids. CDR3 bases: TGTGCCAGCAGCTTGGGAAGAGCGGGGACCCAGTACTTC. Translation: CASSLGRAGTQYF.